The source of this TCR beta chain is a study of long-term antiretroviral therapy in people with HIV. General study points: The ART regimens used between about 2004 and 2018 may be less effective than current ones. Clonotypes expanded prior to ART showed repertoire dominance at all sampled time points.

HIV-positive participants were all treated in the United States. An immunoSEQ assay, version v3.0, was performed at survey level. Method: immunoSEQ multiplex PCR; TCRdb's copy keeps in-frame clones and lacks some. The table shows around 21,000 clones, with around 84% occurring only once. The CDR3 spans 11 residues. CDR1 is SGHRS, CDR2 YFSETQ, per germline. Trimming cost V 0 bases and J 5 bases, with 3 bases left between them. This clone showed up just a few times. The target antigen is unknown. This receptor was identified in a young woman with HIV. The rearrangement links TRBV5-1 to TRBJ2-7; D gene uncertain. Material: unsorted PBMCs, obtained 0.2 years after starting antiretroviral therapy. The CDR3 is CASSLENEQYF. In DNA form, the CDR3 reads TGCGCCAGCAGCTTGGAAAACGAGCAGTACTTC.